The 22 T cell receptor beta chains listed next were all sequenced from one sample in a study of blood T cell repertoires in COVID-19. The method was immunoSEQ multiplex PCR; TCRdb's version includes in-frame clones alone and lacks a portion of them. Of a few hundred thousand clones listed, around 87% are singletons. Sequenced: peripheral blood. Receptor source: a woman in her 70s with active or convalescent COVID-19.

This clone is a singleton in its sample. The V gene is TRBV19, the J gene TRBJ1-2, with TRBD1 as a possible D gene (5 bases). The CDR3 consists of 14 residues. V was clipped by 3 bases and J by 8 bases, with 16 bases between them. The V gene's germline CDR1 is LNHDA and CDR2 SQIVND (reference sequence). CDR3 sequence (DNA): TGTGCCAGTAGTATTAGAAGGGGAACTATGGGCTACACCTTC. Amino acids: CASSIRRGTMGYTF.

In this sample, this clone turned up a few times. In DNA, the CDR3 is TGTGCCATCAGTGAGTCGGCCGCGGGGATTGCTTTCTTT. Its translation: CAISESAAGIAFF. The chain links TRBV10-3 to TRBJ1-1; no reliable D call. Per germline, CDR1 ENHRY and CDR2 SYGVKD. CDR3 length: 13 residues. Deletions cut 0 bases from V and 11 bases from J, with 13 bases between.

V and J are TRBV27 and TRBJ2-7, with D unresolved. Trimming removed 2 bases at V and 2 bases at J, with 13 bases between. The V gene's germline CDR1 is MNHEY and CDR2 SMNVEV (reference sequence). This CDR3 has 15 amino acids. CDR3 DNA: TGTGCCAGCAGTTTAGCCGCTGAGCCGCCCTACGAGCAGTACTTC. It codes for CASSLAAEPPYEQYF.

CDR3 DNA: TGTGCCAGCAGTAGGACAGGGGTGACTGAAGCTTTCTTT. It translates to CASSRTGVTEAFF. The genes are TRBV12-3 or TRBV12-4 and TRBJ1-1; 9 nucleotides agree with TRBD1. This CDR3 has 13 residues. Unmatched junction bases numbered 3, after V lost 5 bases and J lost 5 bases.

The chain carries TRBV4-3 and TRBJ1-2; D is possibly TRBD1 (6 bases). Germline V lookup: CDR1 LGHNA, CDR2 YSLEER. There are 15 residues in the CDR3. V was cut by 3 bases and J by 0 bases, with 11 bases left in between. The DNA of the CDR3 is TGCGCCAGCAGCCAGTCAAGGACAGCTAACTATGGCTACACCTTC. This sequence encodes CASSQSRTANYGYTF.

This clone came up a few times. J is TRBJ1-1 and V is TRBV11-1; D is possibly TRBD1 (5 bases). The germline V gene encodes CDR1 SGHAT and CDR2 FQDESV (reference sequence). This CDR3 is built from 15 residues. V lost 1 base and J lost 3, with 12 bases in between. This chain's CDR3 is CASSLVPGRDTEAFF. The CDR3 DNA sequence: TGTGCCAGCAGCTTAGTCCCAGGGAGGGACACTGAAGCTTTCTTT.

CDR3 DNA: TGTGCCAGCAGCCTAACTAGCGGGGGGGCGAATGAGCAGTTCTTC. Translating it yields CASSLTSGGANEQFF. The chain carries TRBV11-3 and TRBJ2-1; TRBD2 aligns across 13 bases. CDR1 SGHNT and CDR2 YENEEA come from the germline V gene. The CDR3 runs 15 residues. After removal of 5 bases from V and 7 bases from J, the junction contained 5 bases not matched to a gene.

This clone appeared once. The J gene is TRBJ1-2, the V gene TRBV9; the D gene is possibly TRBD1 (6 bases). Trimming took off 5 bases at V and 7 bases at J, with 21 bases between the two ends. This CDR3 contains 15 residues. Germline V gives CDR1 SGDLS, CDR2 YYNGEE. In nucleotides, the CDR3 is TGTGCCAGCAGTGACCCCGACAGGCATACTCGTGGCTACACCTTC. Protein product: CASSDPDRHTRGYTF.

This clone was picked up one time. CDR3 sequence reads: CASSSVFSGANVLTF. The DNA for the CDR3 is TGTGCCAGCAGCTCCGTCTTCTCTGGGGCCAACGTCCTGACTTTC. This chain links TRBV27 with TRBJ2-6; D is undetermined. From germline, CDR1 is MNHEY and CDR2 SMNVEV (reference sequence). The CDR3 totals 15 residues. Trimming removed 6 bases from V and 0 bases from J, with 9 bases in between.

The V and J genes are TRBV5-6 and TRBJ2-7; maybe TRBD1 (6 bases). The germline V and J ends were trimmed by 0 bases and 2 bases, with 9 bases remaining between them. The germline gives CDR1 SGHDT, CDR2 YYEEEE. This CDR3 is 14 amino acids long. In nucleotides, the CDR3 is TGTGCCAGCAGCTTGGGGGGGCTTCCCTACGAGCAGTACTTC. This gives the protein CASSLGGLPYEQYF.

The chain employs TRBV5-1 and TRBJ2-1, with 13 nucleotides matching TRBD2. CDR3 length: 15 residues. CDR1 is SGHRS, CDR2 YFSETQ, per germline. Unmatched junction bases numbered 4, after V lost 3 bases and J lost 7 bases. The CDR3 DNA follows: TGCGCCAGCAGCTCGGGACTAGCGGGGTTAAATGAGCAGTTCTTC. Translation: CASSSGLAGLNEQFF. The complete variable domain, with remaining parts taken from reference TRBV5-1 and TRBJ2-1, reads KAGVTQTPRYLIKTRGQQVTLSCSPISGHRSVSWYQQTPGQGLQFLFEYFSETQRNKGNFPGRFSGRQFSNSRSEMNVSTLELGDSALYLCASSSGLAGLNEQFFGPGTRLTVL.

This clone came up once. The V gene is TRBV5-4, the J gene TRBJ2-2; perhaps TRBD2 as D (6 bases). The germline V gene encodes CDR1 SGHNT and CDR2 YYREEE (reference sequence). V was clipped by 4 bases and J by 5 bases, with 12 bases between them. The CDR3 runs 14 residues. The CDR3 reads CASSPGTSTGELFF. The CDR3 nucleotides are TGTGCCAGCAGCCCCGGGACTTCAACCGGGGAGCTGTTTTTT.

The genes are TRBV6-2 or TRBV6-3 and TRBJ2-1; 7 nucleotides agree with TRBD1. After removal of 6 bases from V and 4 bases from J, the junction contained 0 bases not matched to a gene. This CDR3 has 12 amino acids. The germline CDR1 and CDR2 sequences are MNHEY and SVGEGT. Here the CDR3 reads CASSRGYNEQFF. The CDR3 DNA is TGTGCCAGCAGCAGGGGGTACAATGAGCAGTTCTTC.

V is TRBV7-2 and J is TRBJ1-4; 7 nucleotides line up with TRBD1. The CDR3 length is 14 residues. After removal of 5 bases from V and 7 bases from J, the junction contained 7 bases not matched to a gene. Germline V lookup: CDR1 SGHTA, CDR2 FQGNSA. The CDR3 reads CASSLLTGSEKLFF. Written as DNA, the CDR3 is TGTGCCAGCAGCCTTCTGACAGGGAGTGAAAAACTGTTTTTT.

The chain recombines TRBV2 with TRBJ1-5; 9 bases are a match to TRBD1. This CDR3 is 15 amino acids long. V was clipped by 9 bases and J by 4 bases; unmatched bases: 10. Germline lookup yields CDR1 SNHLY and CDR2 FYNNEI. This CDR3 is CARSFPGQGNQPQHF. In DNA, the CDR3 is TGTGCCAGAAGTTTCCCGGGACAGGGTAATCAGCCCCAGCATTTT.

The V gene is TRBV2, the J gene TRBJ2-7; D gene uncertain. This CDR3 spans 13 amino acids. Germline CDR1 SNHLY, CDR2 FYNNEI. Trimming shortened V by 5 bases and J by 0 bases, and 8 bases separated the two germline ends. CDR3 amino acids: CASSFWPSYEQYF. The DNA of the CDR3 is TGTGCCAGCAGTTTTTGGCCCTCCTACGAGCAGTACTTC.

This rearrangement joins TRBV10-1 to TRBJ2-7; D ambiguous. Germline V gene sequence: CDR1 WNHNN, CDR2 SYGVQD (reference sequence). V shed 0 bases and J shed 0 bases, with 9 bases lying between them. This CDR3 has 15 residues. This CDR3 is CASSESPGSSYEQYF. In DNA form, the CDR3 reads TGCGCCAGCAGTGAGTCGCCAGGAAGCTCCTACGAGCAGTACTTC.

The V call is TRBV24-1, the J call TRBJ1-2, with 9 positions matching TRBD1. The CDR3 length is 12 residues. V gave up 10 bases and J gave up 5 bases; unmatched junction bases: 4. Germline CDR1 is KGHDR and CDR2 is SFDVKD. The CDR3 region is CATQGQGYGYTF. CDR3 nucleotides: TGTGCCACACAGGGACAGGGATATGGCTACACCTTC.

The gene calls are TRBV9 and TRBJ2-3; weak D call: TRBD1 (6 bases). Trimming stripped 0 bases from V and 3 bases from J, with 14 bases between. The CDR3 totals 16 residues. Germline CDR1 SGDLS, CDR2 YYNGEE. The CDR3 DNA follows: TGTGCCAGCAGCGTAGACCTGGGGGCTCGGACAGATACGCAGTATTTT. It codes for CASSVDLGARTDTQYF.

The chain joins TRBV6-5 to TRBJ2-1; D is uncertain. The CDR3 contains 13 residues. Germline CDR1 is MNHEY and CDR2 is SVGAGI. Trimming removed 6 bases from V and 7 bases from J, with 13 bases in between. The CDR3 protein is CASSLLGFNEQFF. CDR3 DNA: TGTGCCAGCAGCCTACTCGGGTTTAATGAGCAGTTCTTC.

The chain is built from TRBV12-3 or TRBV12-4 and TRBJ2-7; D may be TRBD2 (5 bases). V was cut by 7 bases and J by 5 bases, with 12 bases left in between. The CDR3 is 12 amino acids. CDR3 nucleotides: TGTGCCAGCACCGGGGAAACCAACGAGCAGTACTTC. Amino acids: CASTGETNEQYF.

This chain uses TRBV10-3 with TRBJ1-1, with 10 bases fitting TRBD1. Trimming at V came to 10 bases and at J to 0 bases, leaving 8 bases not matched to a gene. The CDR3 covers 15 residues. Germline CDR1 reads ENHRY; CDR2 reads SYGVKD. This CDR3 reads CATARGTGVNTEAFF. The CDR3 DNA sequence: TGTGCCACCGCGAGGGGGACAGGGGTGAACACTGAAGCTTTCTTT.